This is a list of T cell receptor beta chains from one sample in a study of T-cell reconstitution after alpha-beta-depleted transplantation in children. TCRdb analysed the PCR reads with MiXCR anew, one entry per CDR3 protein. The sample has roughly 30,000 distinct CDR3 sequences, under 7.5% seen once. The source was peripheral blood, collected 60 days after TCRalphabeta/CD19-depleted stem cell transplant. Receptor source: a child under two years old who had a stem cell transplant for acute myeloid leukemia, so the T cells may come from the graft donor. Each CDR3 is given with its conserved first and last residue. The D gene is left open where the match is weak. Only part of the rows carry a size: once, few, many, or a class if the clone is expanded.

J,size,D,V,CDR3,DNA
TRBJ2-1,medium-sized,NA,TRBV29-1,CSVSGTRESNEQFF,TGCAGCGTTTCCGGGACACGGGAGTCCAATGAGCAGTTCTTC
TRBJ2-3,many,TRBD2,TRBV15,CATSRAMGLAGGTDTQYF,TGTGCCACCAGCAGGGCGATGGGACTAGCGGGAGGGACAGATACGCAGTATTTT
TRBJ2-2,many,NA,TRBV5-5,CASSLGVIELYTGELFF,TGTGCCAGCAGCTTGGGGGTAATCGAATTGTACACCGGGGAGCTGTTTTTT
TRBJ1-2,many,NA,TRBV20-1,CSAFKDGYGYTF,TGCAGTGCTTTTAAGGACGGCTATGGCTACACCTTC
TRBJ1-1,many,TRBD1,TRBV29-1,CSGDRDTEAFF,TGCAGCGGCGACAGGGACACTGAAGCTTTCTTT
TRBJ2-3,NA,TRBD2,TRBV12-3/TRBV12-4,CAICFGQVVEAGRDTQYF,TGTGCCATCTGTTTTGGTCAGGTAGTGGAAGCGGGAAGAGATACGCAGTATTTT
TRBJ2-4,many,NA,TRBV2,CATLGSSRKNIQYF,TGTGCCACCCTGGGGAGCAGTCGGAAAAACATTCAGTACTTC
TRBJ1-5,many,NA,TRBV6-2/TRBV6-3,CASAGGGQPQHF,TGTGCCAGCGCGGGGGGCGGTCAGCCCCAGCATTTT
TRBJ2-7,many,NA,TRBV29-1,CSVEKTATYEQYF,TGCAGCGTTGAAAAGACAGCAACCTACGAGCAGTACTTC
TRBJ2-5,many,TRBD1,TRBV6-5,CASSTGDETQYF,TGTGCCAGCAGTACAGGGGACGAGACCCAGTACTTC
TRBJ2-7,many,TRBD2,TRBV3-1,CASSPGLAGAYEQYF,TGTGCCAGCAGCCCGGGACTAGCGGGGGCTTACGAGCAGTACTTC
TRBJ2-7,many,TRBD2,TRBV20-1,CSARAPPLDSGSPYEQYF,TGCAGTGCTAGGGCCCCACCTCTAGATAGCGGGAGTCCTTACGAGCAGTACTTC
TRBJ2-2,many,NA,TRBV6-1,CASNPGGPGHPNTGELFF,TGTGCCAGCAACCCCGGAGGACCGGGACACCCGAACACCGGGGAGCTGTTTTTT
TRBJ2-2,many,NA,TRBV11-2,CASSHINTGELFF,TGTGCCAGCAGTCACATCAACACCGGGGAGCTGTTTTTT
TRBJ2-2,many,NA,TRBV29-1,CSVEGGLGELFF,TGCAGCGTTGAAGGAGGTCTAGGGGAGCTGTTTTTT
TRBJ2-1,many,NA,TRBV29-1,CSVKRSGKYNEQFF,TGCAGCGTGAAGCGGAGCGGTAAATACAATGAGCAGTTCTTC
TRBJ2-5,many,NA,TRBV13,CASSLDGSGKTTQYF,TGTGCCAGCAGCTTAGATGGTAGCGGCAAGACGACCCAGTACTTC
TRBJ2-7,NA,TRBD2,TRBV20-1,CSATGLDHYEQYF,TGCAGTGCTACCGGACTAGATCACTACGAGCAGTACTTC
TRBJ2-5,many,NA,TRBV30,CAWKGNQETQYF,TGTGCCTGGAAGGGGAACCAAGAGACCCAGTACTTC
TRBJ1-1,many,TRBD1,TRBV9,CASSVSGTGNTEAFF,TGTGCCAGCAGCGTCTCCGGGACAGGGAACACTGAAGCTTTCTTT
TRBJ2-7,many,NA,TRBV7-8,CASTLPGLYEQYF,TGTGCCAGCACTCTCCCCGGCCTCTACGAGCAGTACTTC
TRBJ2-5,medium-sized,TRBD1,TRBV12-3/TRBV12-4,CASSLERQGETQYF,TGTGCCAGCAGTTTAGAAAGACAGGGGGAGACCCAGTACTTC
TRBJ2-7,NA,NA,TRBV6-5,CASTPYRDSYEQYF,TGTGCCAGCACCCCTTATCGGGATTCCTACGAGCAGTACTTC
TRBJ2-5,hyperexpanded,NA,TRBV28,CASSFGGQETQYF,TGTGCCAGCAGTTTCGGCGGCCAAGAGACCCAGTACTTC
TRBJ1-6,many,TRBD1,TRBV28,CASSLRTGPNSPLHF,TGTGCCAGCAGTCTCCGGACAGGGCCCAATTCACCCCTCCACTTT
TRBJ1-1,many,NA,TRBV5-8,CASSRRQAFMNTEAFF,TGTGCCAGCAGCCGTCGACAGGCCTTTATGAACACTGAAGCTTTCTTT
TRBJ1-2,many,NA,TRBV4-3,CASSQDWLRQGSYGYTF,TGCGCCAGCAGCCAAGATTGGCTCCGGCAGGGGTCCTATGGCTACACCTTC
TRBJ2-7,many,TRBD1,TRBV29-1,CSVVRGYEQYF,TGCAGCGTTGTCAGGGGGTACGAGCAGTACTTC
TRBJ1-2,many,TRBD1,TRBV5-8,CASRGQGIYGYTF,TGTGCCAGCAGGGGACAGGGGATCTATGGCTACACCTTC
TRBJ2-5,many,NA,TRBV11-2,CASSFQETQYF,TGTGCCAGCAGCTTTCAAGAGACCCAGTACTTC
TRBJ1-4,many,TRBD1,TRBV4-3,CASKTGNEKLFF,TGCGCCAGCAAGACAGGGAATGAAAAACTGTTTTTT
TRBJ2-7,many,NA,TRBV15,CATSPSWDPSYEQYF,TGTGCCACCAGCCCAAGCTGGGATCCCTCCTACGAGCAGTACTTC
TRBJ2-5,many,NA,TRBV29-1,CRVRLRGTETQYF,TGCAGGGTTCGGCTTCGAGGCACAGAGACCCAGTACTTC
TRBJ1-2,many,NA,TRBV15,CATRWAGNYGYTF,TGTGCCACCAGATGGGCTGGGAACTATGGCTACACCTTC
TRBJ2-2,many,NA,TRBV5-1,CASSLAGVTTGELFF,TGCGCCAGCAGCTTGGCAGGGGTGACCACCGGGGAGCTGTTTTTT
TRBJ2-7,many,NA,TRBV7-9,CASSSPRSAYEQYF,TGTGCCAGCAGCTCCCCCAGGAGCGCCTACGAGCAGTACTTC
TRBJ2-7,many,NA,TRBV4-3,CASSQTRLGTSYYEQYF,TGCGCCAGCAGCCAAACTCGACTCGGGACTTCTTACTACGAGCAGTACTTC
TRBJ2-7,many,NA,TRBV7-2,CASSLRDLVAYEQYF,TGTGCCAGCAGCTTACGAGACTTGGTAGCCTACGAGCAGTACTTC
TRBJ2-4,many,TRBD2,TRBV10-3,CAISESTSGRKLAKNIQYF,TGTGCCATCAGTGAGTCGACTAGCGGGAGAAAACTAGCCAAAAACATTCAGTACTTC
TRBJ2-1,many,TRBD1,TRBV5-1,CASSTGTGGNEQFF,TGCGCCAGCAGCACGGGGACAGGGGGCAATGAGCAGTTCTTC
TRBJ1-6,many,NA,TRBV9,CASSVGRSSYNSPLHF,TGTGCCAGCAGCGTTGGACGGAGCTCCTATAATTCACCCCTCCACTTT
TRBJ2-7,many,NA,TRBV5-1,CASSLGRDYEQYF,TGCGCCAGCAGCTTGGGTCGGGACTACGAGCAGTACTTC
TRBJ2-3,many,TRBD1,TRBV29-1,CSVRGTGGPDTQYF,TGCAGCGTGCGCGGGACAGGGGGCCCAGATACGCAGTATTTT
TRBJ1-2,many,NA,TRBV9,CASSEGPPHGYTF,TGTGCCAGCAGCGAAGGACCGCCGCATGGCTACACCTTC
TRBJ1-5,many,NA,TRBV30,CAWSVDHSNQPQHF,TGTGCCTGGAGTGTAGATCATAGCAATCAGCCCCAGCATTTT
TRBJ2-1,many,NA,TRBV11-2,CASSLGVAGYNEQFF,TGTGCCAGCAGCTTGGGAGTGGCAGGGTACAATGAGCAGTTCTTC
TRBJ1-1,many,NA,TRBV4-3,CASSQESGTAYTEAFF,TGCGCCAGCAGCCAAGAATCCGGGACGGCGTACACTGAAGCTTTCTTT
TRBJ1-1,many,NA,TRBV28,CASSLAGKGRAEAFF,TGTGCCAGCAGTTTAGCGGGGAAGGGGCGGGCTGAAGCTTTCTTT
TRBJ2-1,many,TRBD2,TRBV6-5,CASSYSMGTSGYNEQFF,TGTGCCAGCAGTTACTCGATGGGGACTAGCGGTTACAATGAGCAGTTCTTC
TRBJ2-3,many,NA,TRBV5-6,CASSLGGDTQYF,TGTGCCAGCAGCTTAGGGGGAGATACGCAGTATTTT
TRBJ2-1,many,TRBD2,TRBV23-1,CASSQSEGGRAHNEQFF,TGCGCCAGCAGTCAATCGGAGGGCGGGAGGGCCCACAATGAGCAGTTCTTC
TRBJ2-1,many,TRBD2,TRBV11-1,CASSRTSGSRIEQFF,TGTGCCAGCAGCCGCACTAGCGGGAGTCGAATTGAGCAGTTCTTC
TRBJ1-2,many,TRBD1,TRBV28,CASSPWTGVGYGYTF,TGTGCCAGCAGCCCCTGGACAGGCGTAGGGTATGGCTACACCTTC
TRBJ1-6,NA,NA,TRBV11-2,CASSLGPLNSPLHF,TGTGCCAGCAGCCTGGGGCCCCTTAATTCACCCCTCCACTTT
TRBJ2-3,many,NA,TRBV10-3,CAISESRSQDTQYF,TGTGCCATCAGTGAGTCTCGGAGTCAAGATACGCAGTATTTT